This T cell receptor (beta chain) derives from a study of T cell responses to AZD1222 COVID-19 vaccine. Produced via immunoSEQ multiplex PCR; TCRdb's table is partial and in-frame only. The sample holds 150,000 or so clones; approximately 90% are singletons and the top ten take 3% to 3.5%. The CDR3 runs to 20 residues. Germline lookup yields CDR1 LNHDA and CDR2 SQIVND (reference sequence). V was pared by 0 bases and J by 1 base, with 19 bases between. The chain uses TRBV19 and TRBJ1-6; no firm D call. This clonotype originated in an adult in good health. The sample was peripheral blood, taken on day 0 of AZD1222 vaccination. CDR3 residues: CASSIDPIVRGASYNSPLHF. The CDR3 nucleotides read TGTGCCAGTAGTATAGATCCGATTGTTCGAGGCGCGTCCTATAATTCACCCCTCCACTTT.